This T cell receptor beta chain was retrieved from a study of T cells in localized non-small cell lung cancer. Points from the study as a whole: Detection in adjacent lung was observed for a median about 56 of the top 100 tumor clones. Adjacent uninvolved lung tissue had the highest T cell clonality, exceeding tumor. Elevated blood T cell density was associated with longer overall survival.

Clones were read by immunoSEQ multiplex PCR, and TCRdb kept only the in-frame ones, dropping some. This sample has 1,500 to 2,000 clones, with 32% found just once. Points on this clone: The antigen is not known.

From germline, CDR1 is SGDLS and CDR2 YYNGEE. This CDR3 has 16 amino acids. Trimming removed 5 bases from V and 3 bases from J; junction bases left unmatched: 10. This chain uses TRBV9 with TRBJ2-1; TRBD2 aligns across 8 bases. This sequence originates from a female donor at least 60 years old with stage I squamous cell lung carcinoma. The material was lung tumor tissue, obtained before any cancer treatment. The chain's CDR3 is CASSSYAGGYYNEQFF. The CDR3 nucleotides are TGTGCCAGCAGTAGTTATGCGGGGGGTTACTACAATGAGCAGTTCTTC. Full variable domain (outside the CDR3, taken from reference TRBV9 and TRBJ2-1): DSGVTQTPKHLITATGQRVTLRCSPRSGDLSVYWYQQSLDQGLQFLIQYYNGEERAKGNILERFSAQQFPDLHSELNLSSLELGDSALYFCASSSYAGGYYNEQFFGPGTRLTVL.